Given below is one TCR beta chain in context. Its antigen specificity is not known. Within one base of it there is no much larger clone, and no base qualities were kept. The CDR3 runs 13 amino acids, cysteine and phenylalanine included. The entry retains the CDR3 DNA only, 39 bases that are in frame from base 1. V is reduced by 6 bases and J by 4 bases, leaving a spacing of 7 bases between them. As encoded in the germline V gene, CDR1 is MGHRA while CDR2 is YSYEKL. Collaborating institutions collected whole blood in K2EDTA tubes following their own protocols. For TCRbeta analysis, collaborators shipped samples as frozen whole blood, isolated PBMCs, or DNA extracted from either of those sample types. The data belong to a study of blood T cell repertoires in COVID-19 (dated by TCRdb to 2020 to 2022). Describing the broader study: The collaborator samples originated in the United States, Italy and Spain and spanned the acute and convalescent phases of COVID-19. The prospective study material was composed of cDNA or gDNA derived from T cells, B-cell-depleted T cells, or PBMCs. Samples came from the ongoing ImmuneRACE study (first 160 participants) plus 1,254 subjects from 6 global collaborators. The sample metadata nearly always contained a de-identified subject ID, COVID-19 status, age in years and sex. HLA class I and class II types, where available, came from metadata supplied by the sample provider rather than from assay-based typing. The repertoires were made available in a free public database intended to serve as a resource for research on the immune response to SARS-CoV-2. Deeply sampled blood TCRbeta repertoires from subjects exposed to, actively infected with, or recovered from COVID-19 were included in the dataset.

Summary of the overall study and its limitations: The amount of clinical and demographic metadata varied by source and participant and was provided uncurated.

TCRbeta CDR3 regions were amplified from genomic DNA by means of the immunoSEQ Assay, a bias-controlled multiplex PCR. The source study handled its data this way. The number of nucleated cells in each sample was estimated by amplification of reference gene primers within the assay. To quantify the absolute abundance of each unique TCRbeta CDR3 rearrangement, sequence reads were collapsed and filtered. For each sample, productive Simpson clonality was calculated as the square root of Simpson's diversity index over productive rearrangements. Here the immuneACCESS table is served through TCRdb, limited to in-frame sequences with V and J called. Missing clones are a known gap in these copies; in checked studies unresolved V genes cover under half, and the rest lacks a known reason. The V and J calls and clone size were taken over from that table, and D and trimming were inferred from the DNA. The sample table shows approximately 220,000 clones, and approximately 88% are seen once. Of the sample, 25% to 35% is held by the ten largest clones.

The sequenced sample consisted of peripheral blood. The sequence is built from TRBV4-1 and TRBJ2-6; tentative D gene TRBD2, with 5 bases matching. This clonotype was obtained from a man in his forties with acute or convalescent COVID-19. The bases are TGCGCCAGCAGGTGGAGGGGGGCCAACGTCCTGACTTTC. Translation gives CASRWRGANVLTF.